A selection of T cell receptor beta chains follows, all from one sample in a study of T cell responses to AZD1222 COVID-19 vaccine. Profiled with immunoSEQ multiplex PCR; TCRdb holds only in-frame clones, not every one. The sample lists roughly 180,000 clones, approximately 90% occurring once. This sample comprised peripheral blood, obtained on day 0 of AZD1222 vaccination. The receptors come from an adult in good health. CDR3s include the opening cysteine and the closing phenylalanine or tryptophan. A D gene is named only where the DNA matches it firmly. Some rows have no size entry. The others give once, few or many, or a class for an expanded clone.

V: TRBV19
D: NA
J: TRBJ1-3
size: NA
DNA: TGTGCCAGTAGTATTGGGCACGGGTACTCTGGAAACACCATATATTTT
CDR3: CASSIGHGYSGNTIYF

V: TRBV19
D: NA
J: TRBJ1-4
size: NA
DNA: TGTGCCAGTAGTATGGTAGGAACTAATGAAAAACTGTTTTTT
CDR3: CASSMVGTNEKLFF

V: TRBV24-1
D: NA
J: TRBJ2-1
size: NA
DNA: TGTGCCACCAGTGATTTTGGGGGCGAGGGGTACAATGAGCAGTTCTTC
CDR3: CATSDFGGEGYNEQFF

V: TRBV7-2
D: NA
J: TRBJ2-5
size: NA
DNA: TGTGCCAGCAGCTTATCTCGGGCTGGGGGGTCGCCGTACTTC
CDR3: CASSLSRAGGSPYF

V: TRBV7-7
D: TRBD2
J: TRBJ2-5
size: once
DNA: TGTGCTAGCAGCTTACGTAATAGCGGGGCCCAAGAGACCCAGTACTTC
CDR3: CASSLRNSGAQETQYF

V: TRBV3-1/TRBV3-2
D: TRBD1
J: TRBJ1-5
size: NA
DNA: TGTGCCAGCAGCCAAGGTACAGGGGGCGGACAGCCCCAGCATTTT
CDR3: CASSQGTGGGQPQHF

V: TRBV29-1
D: NA
J: TRBJ1-1
size: NA
DNA: TGCAGCGTTGACCGACGGACTGAAGCTTTCTTT
CDR3: CSVDRRTEAFF

V: TRBV19
D: NA
J: TRBJ2-4
size: NA
DNA: TGTGCCAGTAGTATAGTCTCTTGGGAAGTCAAAAACATTCAGTACTTC
CDR3: CASSIVSWEVKNIQYF

V: TRBV27
D: NA
J: TRBJ2-2
size: NA
DNA: TGTGCCAGCAGTTTATCGTTGGGGACCGGGGAGCTGTTTTTT
CDR3: CASSLSLGTGELFF

V: TRBV28
D: NA
J: TRBJ1-1
size: NA
DNA: TGTGCCAGCAGTTCGATGCAGGTGAACACTGAAGCTTTCTTT
CDR3: CASSSMQVNTEAFF

V: TRBV7-2
D: TRBD2
J: TRBJ2-5
size: once
DNA: TGTGCCAGCAGCTTAGCTAGCGGGAGGCGCCCCGGCGATGAGACCCAGTACTTC
CDR3: CASSLASGRRPGDETQYF

V: TRBV5-1
D: NA
J: TRBJ1-2
size: NA
DNA: TGCGCCAGCAGCTTGGATGGGAGATCCTATGGCTACACCTTC
CDR3: CASSLDGRSYGYTF

V: TRBV27
D: NA
J: TRBJ1-2
size: NA
DNA: TGTGCCAGCAGTTTATTACCACCGGGTTATCCCTATGGCTACACCTTC
CDR3: CASSLLPPGYPYGYTF

V: TRBV7-6
D: NA
J: TRBJ1-6
size: NA
DNA: TGTGCCAGCAGCTTAGCCCAACAGGGAGTGCGGACACCCCTCCACTTT
CDR3: CASSLAQQGVRTPLHF

V: TRBV5-1
D: TRBD1
J: TRBJ1-3
size: NA
DNA: TGCGCCAGCAGCATTACAGGGGACTCTGGAAACACCATATATTTT
CDR3: CASSITGDSGNTIYF

V: TRBV7-2
D: NA
J: TRBJ1-5
size: NA
DNA: TGTGCCAGCAGCATCAGGGGTGATCAGCCCCAGCATTTT
CDR3: CASSIRGDQPQHF

V: TRBV27
D: NA
J: TRBJ2-7
size: NA
DNA: TGTGCCAGCAGTTTATCTGGCAGGGTCTACGAGCAGTACTTC
CDR3: CASSLSGRVYEQYF

V: TRBV27
D: TRBD2
J: TRBJ2-1
size: NA
DNA: TGTGCCAGCAGTTTCGGCGGACTAGCGCGCAATGAGCAGTTCTTC
CDR3: CASSFGGLARNEQFF

V: TRBV6-5
D: NA
J: TRBJ2-7
size: NA
DNA: TGTGCCAGCAAGGCAGGGCGCGAGAGGGAGCAGTACTTC
CDR3: CASKAGREREQYF

V: TRBV18
D: NA
J: TRBJ1-2
size: NA
DNA: TGTGCCAGCTCATCGGACCGGTATGGCTACACCTTC
CDR3: CASSSDRYGYTF

V: TRBV6-2/TRBV6-3
D: NA
J: TRBJ2-5
size: NA
DNA: TGTGCCAGCAGTCCACACTCGGGGGAAGGGGAGACCCAGTACTTC
CDR3: CASSPHSGEGETQYF

V: TRBV20-1
D: NA
J: TRBJ2-2
size: NA
DNA: TGCAGTGCTAGTTTCGACAGTCCCGGGGAGCTGTTTTTT
CDR3: CSASFDSPGELFF

V: TRBV27
D: TRBD2
J: TRBJ2-7
size: NA
DNA: TGTGCCAGCAGTTGGGGACTAGCGGGGTTTAGTGGAAACGAGCAGTACTTC
CDR3: CASSWGLAGFSGNEQYF

V: TRBV6-5
D: TRBD1
J: TRBJ2-7
size: NA
DNA: TGTGCCAGCAGTTACTATCAGACAGGGAACCACGAGCAGTACTTC
CDR3: CASSYYQTGNHEQYF

V: TRBV10-3
D: NA
J: TRBJ2-4
size: NA
DNA: TGTGCCATCAGTGAGTTCGACCTCCGGGGGAAAAACATTCAGTACTTC
CDR3: CAISEFDLRGKNIQYF

V: TRBV27
D: TRBD1
J: TRBJ2-2
size: NA
DNA: TGTGCCAGCTCGGTAGGGGGCTACACCGGGGAGCTGTTTTTT
CDR3: CASSVGGYTGELFF

V: TRBV5-1
D: NA
J: TRBJ1-1
size: NA
DNA: TGCGCCAGCAGCTTGGAACGGTCCGAAGCTTTCTTT
CDR3: CASSLERSEAFF